The 4 T cell receptor beta chains below come from one sample, sequenced in a study of T-cell memory formation after mild COVID-19 (dated by TCRdb to the early 2020s). Library preparation was by 5' RACE. The instrument was an Illumina NovaSeq 6000. TCRdb applied fastp at Q25 and MiXCR to the public reads, then kept only in-frame beta chains. All rows with the same CDR3 protein become a single entry with the most common DNA and genes. Within this sample are 25,000 to 35,000 distinct CDR3 sequences, with around 20% of them counted one time only. The ten largest make up more than 1.5% of the sample. Sequencing input: PBMCs or a T cell subset sorted from them (not recorded which). The receptors were gathered from an adult who had mild COVID-19 (a few samples of this study predate the infection). The sample titles of this study are shuffled in the database, so cell type and time point are left out.

This clonotype appeared a few times. The chain has TRBV2 and TRBJ1-1, with 7 positions matching TRBD1. Trimming took 8 bases from V and 11 from J; bases not matched to a gene: 11. CDR3 length: 12 amino acids. Germline CDR1 reads SNHLY; CDR2 reads FYNNEI. The CDR3 spells CASGTVGLGAFF. The DNA for the CDR3 is TGTGCCAGCGGGACAGTCGGTCTGGGGGCTTTCTTT. The full variable domain, its missing parts supplied by reference TRBV2 and TRBJ1-1, is EPEVTQTPSHQVTQMGQEVILRCVPISNHLYFYWYRQILGQKVEFLVSFYNNEISEKSEIFDDQFSVERPDGSNFTLKIRSTKLEDSAMYFCASGTVGLGAFFGQGTRLTVV.

This clonotype was seen many times. The CDR3 coding sequence is TGTGCCAGCAGCTTGAACCAGATCGGATTTGGTGGCTACACCTTC. Its translation: CASSLNQIGFGGYTF. The chain uses TRBV5-6 and TRBJ1-2; D is uncertain. Germline assignment: CDR1 SGHDT and CDR2 YYEEEE. The CDR3 covers 15 residues. V lost 1 base to trimming and J lost 7 bases, with 17 bases between them.

This clonotype was observed at least ten times. The J gene is TRBJ2-5, the V gene TRBV9, with 8 bases lining up with TRBD2. The CDR3 runs 14 residues. V dropped 3 bases and J dropped 7; count of bases not matched to a gene: 8. Germline V gene data show CDR1 as SGDLS and CDR2 as YYNGEE. CDR3 sequence (DNA): TGTGCCAGCAGCGAACGCGGGGGGTACGGGACCCAGTACTTC. Residues: CASSERGGYGTQYF.

This clonotype has ten or more counts. The genes are TRBV24-1 and TRBJ2-6; D ambiguous. V lost 0 bases to trimming and J lost 0 bases, with 11 bases between them. The V gene's germline CDR1 is KGHDR and CDR2 SFDVKD. The CDR3 spans 18 residues. CDR3 nucleotide sequence: TGTGCCACCAGTGATTTGCAGGCAGGTGCCTCTGGGGCCAACGTCCTGACTTTC. The encoded protein is CATSDLQAGASGANVLTF.